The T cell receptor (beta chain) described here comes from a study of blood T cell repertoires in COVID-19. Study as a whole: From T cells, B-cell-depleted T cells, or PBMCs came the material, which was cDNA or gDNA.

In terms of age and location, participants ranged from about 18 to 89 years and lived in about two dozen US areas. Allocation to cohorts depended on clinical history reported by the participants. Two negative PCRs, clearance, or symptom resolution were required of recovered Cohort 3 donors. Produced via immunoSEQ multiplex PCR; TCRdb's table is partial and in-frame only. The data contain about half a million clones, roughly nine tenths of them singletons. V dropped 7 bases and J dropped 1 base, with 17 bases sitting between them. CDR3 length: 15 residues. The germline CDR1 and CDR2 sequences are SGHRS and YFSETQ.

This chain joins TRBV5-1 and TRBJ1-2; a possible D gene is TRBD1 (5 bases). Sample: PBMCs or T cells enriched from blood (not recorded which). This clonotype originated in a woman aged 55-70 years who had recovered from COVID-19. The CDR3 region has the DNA TGCGCCAGCGGGGCCGGGACTTCCTTTAACTATGGCTACACCTTC. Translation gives CASGAGTSFNYGYTF.